This TCR beta chain was recovered during a study of T-cell reconstitution after alpha-beta-depleted transplantation in children. General study points: In patients about two months after transplant, alpha-beta T cells reportedly arose from several hundred expanded graft clones.

CDR1 and CDR2 from the germline V gene are GTSNPN and SVGIG (reference sequence). The germline V and J ends were trimmed by 4 bases and 4 bases, with 10 bases remaining between them. The CDR3 has 12 amino acids. As for this clonotype: As yet, its antigen is unknown.

For TCRbeta, the library was prepared with unique molecular identifiers. A single record per CDR3 protein comes from TCRdb applying MiXCR to the PCR reads. The sample has some 600,000 distinct CDR3 sequences, 10% to 15% seen once. Sequencing was performed on PBMCs, mostly from graft donor cells, taken 360 days after TCRalphabeta/CD19-depleted stem cell transplant. This TCR was recovered from a male patient between 10 and 17 years old who had a stem cell transplant for acute myeloid leukemia, so the T cells may come from the graft donor. The chain joins TRBV30 to TRBJ1-1; D unresolved. CDR3 bases: TGTGCCTGGACCAGAACGGGCACTGAAGCTTTCTTT. Translated: CAWTRTGTEAFF.